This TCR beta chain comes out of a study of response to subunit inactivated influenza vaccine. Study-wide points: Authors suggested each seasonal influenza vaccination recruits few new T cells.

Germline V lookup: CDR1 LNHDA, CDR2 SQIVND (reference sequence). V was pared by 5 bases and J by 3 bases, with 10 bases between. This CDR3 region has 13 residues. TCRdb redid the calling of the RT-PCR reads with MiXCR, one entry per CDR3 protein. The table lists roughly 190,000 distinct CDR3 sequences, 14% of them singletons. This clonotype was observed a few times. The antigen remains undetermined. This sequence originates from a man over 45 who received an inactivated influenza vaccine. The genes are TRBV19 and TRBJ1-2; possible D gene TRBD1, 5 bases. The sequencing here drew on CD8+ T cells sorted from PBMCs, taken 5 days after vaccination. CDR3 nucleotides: TGTGCCAGTAGTGCAGGGTATGACTATGGCTACACCTTC. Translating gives CASSAGYDYGYTF.